This record looks at one TCR beta chain sequence and its context. Its specificity is not known. The source of the sample is a study of T cell repertoires in cytomegalovirus infection. Study-level background: Recently identified HLA-C-restricted CMV epitopes were used, and well-studied HLA-B-restricted CMV epitopes were used as well. Evidence of both CMV infection and a matching HLA type came from public TCR beta signatures.

TCRdb called the reads again in MiXCR, with one record for every CDR3 protein. This table has hundreds of thousands of distinct CDR3 sequences, roughly a third appearing once. V was pared by 8 bases and J by 1 base, with 9 bases of the junction left unmatched. The CDR3 length is 15 residues. Study-wide findings and caveats: The cumulative frequency of public TCR beta families distinguished individuals who carried CMV together with the relevant HLA. The response measured ex vivo was dominated by TCR beta clonotypes (HLA-C-restricted and CMV-specific).

The chain couples TRBV5-3 to TRBJ2-3; 8 nucleotides align to TRBD2. Being an ORF, TRBV5-3 has a function that is uncertain. The sequencing used cultured PBMCs, collected from culture after CMV antigen stimulation. The sequence was obtained from a human donor in good health (CMV status not recorded). Some clones in this sample may be carry-over from other donors' samples. The CDR3 here is CASSPSAGGTDTQYF. Written as DNA, the CDR3 is TGTGCCAGCAGCCCTTCAGCGGGGGGCACAGATACGCAGTATTTT.